This TCR beta chain was recorded in a study of T cells in localized non-small cell lung cancer. Broader study findings: Uninvolved adjacent lung showed the highest T cell clonality, exceeding tumor. Prolonged overall survival went with higher T cell density in the blood. Heterogeneity within the tumor remains possible, as just one region underwent sequencing. Appearances in adjacent lung were noted for a median 57 of the top 100 tumor clones.

Only in-frame clones appear in the TCRdb table, and some are missing; sequencing was by immunoSEQ multiplex PCR. This sample yields about 59,000 clones, of which just over 90% are seen a single time; about 20% belongs to the top ten. Of note for this clone: Its specificity is unknown.

This CDR3 region has 14 residues. CDR1 is SGHNT, CDR2 YENEEA, per germline. V was cut by 0 bases and J by 4 bases, with 8 bases left in between. The sample in question was peripheral blood, obtained before any cancer treatment. The chain combines TRBV11-3 with TRBJ2-3, with TRBD1 as a possible D gene (6 bases). The TCR sequence derives from a man aged 40 to 70 with stage I lung adenocarcinoma. CDR3: CASSLEDSSDTQYF. The CDR3 DNA reads as TGTGCCAGCAGCTTAGAGGACAGTTCAGATACGCAGTATTTT.